Detailed here is one TCR beta chain. Its antigen is currently unknown. The data belong to a study of T cells in tumors after PD-1 blockade. Study conclusions and caveats: Blood contained about 38% of the tumor's TCR clonotypes.

Clones were read by immunoSEQ multiplex PCR, and TCRdb kept only the in-frame ones, dropping some. The sample includes about 47,000 clones, 70% to 85% seen only once; the top ten take over 7.5%. Material: PBMCs, obtained before anti-PD-1 therapy. The sequence came from a human donor with advanced basal cell or squamous cell carcinoma (not recorded which).

In DNA, the CDR3 is TGCGCCAGCAGTGTGGGGACAGGGGGCAAAGATACGCAGTATTTT. It specifies CASSVGTGGKDTQYF. This chain uses TRBV10-1 with TRBJ2-3, with 12 bases fitting TRBD1. The CDR3 runs to 15 residues. V gave up 4 bases and J gave up 5 bases; unmatched junction bases: 4. The germline gives CDR1 WNHNN, CDR2 SYGVQD (reference sequence).